This TCR beta chain is from a study of shared clonotypes between healthy human individuals. The method was immunoSEQ multiplex PCR; TCRdb's version includes in-frame clones alone and lacks a portion of them. The repertoire holds millions of clones, less than 95% seen once, with about 1.1% in the top ten. The J segment lost 3 bases and the V segment lost 4 bases, leaving 9 bases of the junction unmatched. CDR1 SEHNR and CDR2 FQNEAQ come from the germline V gene (reference sequence). This CDR3 spans 15 amino acids. As defined, naive CD8 cells were CD45RO-negative and positively selected for CCR7, with terminally differentiated effector memory CD45RA+ cells excluded.

The J gene is TRBJ2-7, the V gene TRBV7-9, with 7 bases that match TRBD1. The TCR sequence derives from a man younger than 30 in good health. Sequencing input: naive CD8+ T cells sorted from blood. The CDR3: CASSYETGTFYEQYF. Here the CDR3 DNA reads TGTGCCAGCAGCTATGAGACAGGGACCTTCTACGAGCAGTACTTC.